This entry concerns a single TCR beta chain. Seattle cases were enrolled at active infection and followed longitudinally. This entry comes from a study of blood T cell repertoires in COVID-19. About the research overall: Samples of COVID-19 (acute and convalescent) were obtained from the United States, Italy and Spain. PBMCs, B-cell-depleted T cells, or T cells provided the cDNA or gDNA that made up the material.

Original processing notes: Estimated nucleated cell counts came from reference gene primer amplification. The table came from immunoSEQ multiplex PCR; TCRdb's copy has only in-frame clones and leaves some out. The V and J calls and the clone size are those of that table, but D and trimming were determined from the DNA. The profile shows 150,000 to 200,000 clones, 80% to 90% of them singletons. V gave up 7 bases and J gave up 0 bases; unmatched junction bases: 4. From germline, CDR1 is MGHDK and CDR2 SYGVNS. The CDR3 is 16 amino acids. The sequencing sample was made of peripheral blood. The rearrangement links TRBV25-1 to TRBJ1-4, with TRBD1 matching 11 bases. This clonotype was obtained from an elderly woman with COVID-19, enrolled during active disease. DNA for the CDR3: TGTGCCAGCATGGGGGACAGGGGGGCAACTAATGAAAAACTGTTTTTT. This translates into CASMGDRGATNEKLFF.